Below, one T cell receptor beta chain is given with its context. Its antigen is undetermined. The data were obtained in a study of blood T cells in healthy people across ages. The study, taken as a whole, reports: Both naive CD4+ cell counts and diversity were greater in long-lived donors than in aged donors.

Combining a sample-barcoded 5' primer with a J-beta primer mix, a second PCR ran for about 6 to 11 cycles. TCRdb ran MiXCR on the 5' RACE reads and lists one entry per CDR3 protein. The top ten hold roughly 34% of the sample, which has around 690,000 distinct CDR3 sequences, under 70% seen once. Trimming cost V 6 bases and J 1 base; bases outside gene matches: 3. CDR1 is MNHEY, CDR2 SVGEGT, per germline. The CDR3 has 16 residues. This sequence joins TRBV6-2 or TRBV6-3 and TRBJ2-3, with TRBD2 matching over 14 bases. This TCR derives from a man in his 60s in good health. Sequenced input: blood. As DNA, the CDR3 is TGTGCCAGCAGGACTAGCGGGGGGGCCGGCACAGATACGCAGTATTTT. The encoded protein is CASRTSGGAGTDTQYF.